This TCR beta chain was retrieved from a study of CD8+CD57+ T cells in acquired aplastic anemia (dated by TCRdb to the late 2010s). For context, the study as a whole: Extracted DNA from sorted CD4+ and CD8+ cells averaged around 3.3 ug, ranging from roughly 0.17 to 27.4 ug. CD8+CD57+ expansion was defined as frequency above the mean frequency observed in healthy subjects. General conclusions and limits of the study: Roughly 31 CD8+ CDR3 sequences were shared between patients and controls but appeared highly expressed in patients and within their immunodominant clones. Patients and healthy controls showed no significant difference in CD8+ Simpson's diversity (P=0.060).

Genomic DNA was used as template for profiling of TCR beta VDJ combinations and CDR3 sequences. TCR repertoire sequencing was run on an Illumina HiSeq 2000. The study's own analysis went as follows. TRBV/TRBJ rearrangement plots, CDR3 size and DJ length profiles, and Simpson's diversity index were used to assess repertoires. The most abundant DNA sequence in the deep sequencing data was taken as the immunodominant clone. CDR3 amino acid sequences were screened for sharing across subjects and compared with published repertoires and the VDJdb database. TCRdb reprocessed the public reads (quality trimming at Q25 with fastp, clone calling with MiXCR) and kept in-frame beta chains. Records with the same CDR3 protein are collapsed into one entry carrying the most frequent genes and DNA. The V and J calls come from TCRdb's annotation, not from the publication. Within this sample are more than 250,000 distinct CDR3 sequences, with 82% of them counted one time only. The ten largest clones take up roughly 42% of the sample.

Counted from cysteine to phenylalanine, this CDR3 has 13 amino acids. Only the CDR3 portion is preserved as DNA: 39 bases, with reading frame beginning at the first base. The trim is 5 bases for V and 10 bases for J, with a gap of 15 bases between the germline ends. CDR1 and CDR2 are drawn from the germline V gene (reference sequence): SSHAT, FNYEAQ. In the case of this clonotype: Its antigen is unknown. No base-level quality is on record; no much larger clone is a single base apart.

Patients chosen for sequencing had shown expansion of CD8+CD57+ cells by flow cytometry. All patients had severe acquired aplastic anemia diagnosed by International Study of Aplastic Anemia and Agranulocytosis and Camitta criteria. At the time blood was sampled, none of the patients had received any therapy. TCR repertoires of sorted CD4+ and CD8+ blood T cells from severe aplastic anemia patients and healthy subjects were deep-sequenced in the study. Patients were enrolled in the USA under clinicaltrials.gov protocols 00001620, 01623167, 00001397, 00071045, 00081523 and 00961064. Ficoll-Paque density gradient centrifugation was used to isolate peripheral blood mononuclear cells. Before DNA extraction, CD4+ and CD8+ T cells were sorted with FACS or magnetic beads.

This clonotype was sampled from a human donor with aplastic anemia. Specimen: sorted CD4+, CD8+, or CD8+CD57+ T cells (not recorded which) from PBMCs. The rearrangement combines TRBV7-7 with TRBJ2-1; the D gene is unclear. The CDR3 in this case is CASSSQIASEQFF. The nucleotide sequence is given as TGTGCCAGCAGCAGCCAAATAGCCTCCGAGCAGTTCTTC.